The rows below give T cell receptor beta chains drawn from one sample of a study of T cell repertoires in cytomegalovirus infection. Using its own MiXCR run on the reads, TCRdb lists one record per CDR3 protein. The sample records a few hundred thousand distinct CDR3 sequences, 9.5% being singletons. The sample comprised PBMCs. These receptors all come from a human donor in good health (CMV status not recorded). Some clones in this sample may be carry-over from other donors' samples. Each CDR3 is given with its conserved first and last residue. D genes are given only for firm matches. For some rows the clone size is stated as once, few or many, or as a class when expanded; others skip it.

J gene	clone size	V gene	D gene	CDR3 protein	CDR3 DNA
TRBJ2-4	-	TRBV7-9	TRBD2	CASSPRLALAKNIQYF	TGTGCCAGCAGCCCGAGACTAGCGCTAGCCAAAAACATTCAGTACTTC
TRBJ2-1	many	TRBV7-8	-	CASSLVGGSTYNEQFF	TGTGCCAGCAGCTTAGTAGGTGGGAGTACCTACAATGAGCAGTTCTTC
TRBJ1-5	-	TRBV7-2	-	CASSGLGTYSNQPQHF	TGTGCCAGCAGTGGACTCGGGACATATAGCAATCAGCCCCAGCATTTT
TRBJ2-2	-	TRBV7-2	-	CASSGISGRPNTGELFF	TGTGCCAGCAGCGGAATAAGTGGGAGACCTAACACCGGGGAGCTGTTTTTT
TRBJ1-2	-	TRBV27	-	CASSFVQGAVYGYTF	TGTGCCAGCAGTTTCGTACAGGGTGCGGTCTATGGCTACACCTTC
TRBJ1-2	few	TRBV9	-	CASSLLGYGYTF	TGTGCCAGCAGCCTCCTAGGGTACGGCTACACCTTC
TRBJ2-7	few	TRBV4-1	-	CASSHQETGPSSYEQYF	TGCGCCAGCAGCCATCAAGAGACAGGACCGAGCTCCTACGAGCAGTACTTC
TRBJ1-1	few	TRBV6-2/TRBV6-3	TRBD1	CASTSTGGPNTEAFF	TGTGCCAGCACCTCAACAGGGGGACCGAACACTGAAGCTTTCTTT
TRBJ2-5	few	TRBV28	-	CASSLGGRAETQYF	TGTGCCAGCAGTTTAGGAGGCAGGGCAGAGACCCAGTACTTC
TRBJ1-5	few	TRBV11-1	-	CASSFGGGQPQHF	TGTGCCAGCAGCTTTGGGGGCGGTCAGCCCCAGCATTTT
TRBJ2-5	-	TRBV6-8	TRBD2	CASSTRGLAEETQYF	TGTGCCAGCAGTACCCGGGGACTAGCGGAAGAGACCCAGTACTTC
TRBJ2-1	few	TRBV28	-	CASSFGGEQFF	TGTGCCAGCAGTTTCGGCGGTGAGCAGTTCTTC
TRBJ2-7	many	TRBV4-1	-	CASSQGSGSGYEQYF	TGCGCCAGCAGCCAAGGGAGCGGATCAGGCTACGAGCAGTACTTC
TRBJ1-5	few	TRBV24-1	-	CATSGGHSNQPQHF	TGTGCCACCAGTGGGGGACATAGCAATCAGCCCCAGCATTTT
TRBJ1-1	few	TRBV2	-	CASRGTKETLNTEAFF	TGTGCCAGCAGAGGGACAAAGGAGACATTGAACACTGAAGCTTTCTTT
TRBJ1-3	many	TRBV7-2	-	CASSPSTGGNTIYF	TGTGCCAGCAGCCCTTCGACAGGAGGAAACACCATATATTTT
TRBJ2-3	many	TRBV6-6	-	CASSYSQTRQRPDTQYF	TGTGCCAGCAGTTACTCCCAAACCAGACAGCGACCAGATACGCAGTATTTT
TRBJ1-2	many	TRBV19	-	CASSIDHPDPGYGYTF	TGTGCCAGTAGTATAGATCATCCAGATCCCGGCTATGGCTACACCTTC
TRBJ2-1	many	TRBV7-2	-	CASSLADWGYNEQFF	TGTGCCAGCAGCTTAGCTGACTGGGGCTACAATGAGCAGTTCTTC
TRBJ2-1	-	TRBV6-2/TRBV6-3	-	CASSYSPVRGIKFF	TGTGCCAGCAGTTACTCGCCTGTGCGGGGTATCAAGTTCTTC
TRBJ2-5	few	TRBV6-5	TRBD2	CASSYGNSGGQETQYF	TGTGCCAGCAGTTACGGGAATAGCGGGGGACAAGAGACCCAGTACTTC
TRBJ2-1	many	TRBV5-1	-	CASSPSIHQTNEQFF	TGCGCCAGCAGCCCCTCTATACACCAGACCAATGAGCAGTTCTTC
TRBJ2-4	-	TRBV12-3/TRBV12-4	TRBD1	CASSKGQISKNIQYF	TGTGCCAGCAGTAAGGGACAGATCAGTAAAAACATTCAGTACTTC
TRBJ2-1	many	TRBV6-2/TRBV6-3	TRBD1	CASNTRGSSYNEQFF	TGTGCCAGCAATACCAGGGGGAGCTCCTACAATGAGCAGTTCTTC
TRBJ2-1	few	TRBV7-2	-	CASSLFWVRRERGDKDNEQFF	TGTGCCAGCAGCTTGTTCTGGGTGAGGAGGGAGAGGGGCGATAAAGACAATGAGCAGTTCTTC
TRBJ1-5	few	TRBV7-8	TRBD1	CASSPKTGVGASQPQHF	TGTGCCAGCAGCCCCAAAACAGGGGTGGGGGCAAGTCAGCCCCAGCATTTT